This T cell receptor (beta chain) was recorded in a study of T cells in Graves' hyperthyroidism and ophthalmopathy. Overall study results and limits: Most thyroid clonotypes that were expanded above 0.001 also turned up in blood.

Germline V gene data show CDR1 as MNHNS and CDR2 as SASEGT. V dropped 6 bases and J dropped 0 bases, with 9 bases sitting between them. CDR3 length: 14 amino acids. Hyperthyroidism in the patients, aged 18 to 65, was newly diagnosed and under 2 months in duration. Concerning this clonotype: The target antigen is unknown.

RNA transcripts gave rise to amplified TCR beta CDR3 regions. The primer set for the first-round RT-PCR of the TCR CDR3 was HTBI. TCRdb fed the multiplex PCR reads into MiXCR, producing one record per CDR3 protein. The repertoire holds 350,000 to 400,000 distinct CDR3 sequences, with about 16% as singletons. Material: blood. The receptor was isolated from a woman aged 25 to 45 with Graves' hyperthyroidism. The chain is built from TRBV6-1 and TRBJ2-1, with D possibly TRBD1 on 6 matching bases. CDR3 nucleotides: TGTGCCAGCAGAATAGGGGGCTCCTACAATGAGCAGTTCTTC. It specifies CASRIGGSYNEQFF.